A single T cell receptor beta chain is shown here with its context. Antigen specificity is unknown. CDR3 size: 14 residues. The junction had 1 base not matched to a gene; V was cut back by 0 bases and J by 5 bases. CDR1 is LGHNA, CDR2 YSLEER, per germline. These data are taken from a study of cytotoxic CD8 clonotypes in ibrutinib-treated CLL. Study background: Productive templates per sample averaged approximately 240,000; productive rearrangements, 75,000 to 100,000.

The repertoire was sequenced with immunoSEQ multiplex PCR; TCRdb's copy has only in-frame clones and lacks some. This sample has 130,000 or so clones; roughly 80% occur once, and the top ten carry approximately 28%. General study points: Clonotypes that were public were uncommon, and they contracted or stayed stable on treatment. Baseline clonality, above age-matched healthy donor levels, tracked circulating CD8+ T-cell counts.

This clonotype was sampled from a human donor with chronic lymphocytic leukemia. The chain couples TRBV4-3 to TRBJ1-5, with 7 bases aligning to TRBD1. The sequences come from PBMCs, collected after 12 months of ibrutinib treatment. The CDR3 spells CASSQDTGDQPQHF. The CDR3 DNA follows: TGCGCCAGCAGCCAAGACACAGGGGATCAGCCCCAGCATTTT.